This passage covers 5 T cell receptor beta chains from one sample sequenced in a study of graft-versus-host responses after intestinal transplantation. No antigen has been identified for these receptors. Measured with immunoSEQ multiplex PCR; TCRdb has only the in-frame clones, and not every one. The sample has about 120,000 clones, about 93% seen once. The source was unstimulated CD4+ T cells sorted from spleen or lymph node cells, collected before intestinal transplant. The receptor source for this set is a human donor who received an intestinal transplant.

The chain has TRBV4-2 and TRBJ2-3, with 10 bases that match TRBD2. V dropped 2 bases and J dropped 5; count of bases not matched to a gene: 7. This CDR3 spans 16 amino acids. Germline loops: CDR1 LGHNA, CDR2 YNFKEQ. CDR3 loop: CASSQILAGRLDTQYF. In nucleotides, the CDR3 is TGTGCCAGCAGCCAAATACTAGCGGGACGTTTAGATACGCAGTATTTT.

This rearrangement joins TRBV9 to TRBJ2-2; 7 bases are a match to TRBD2. CDR3 length: 16 residues. Losses at the gene ends were 6 bases for V and 6 bases for J; bases not matched to a gene: 14. Germline V gives CDR1 SGDLS, CDR2 YYNGEE. Here the CDR3 reads CASNRGWEGLSGELFF. CDR3 nucleotide sequence: TGTGCCAGCAACCGAGGGTGGGAGGGCTTATCCGGGGAGCTGTTTTTT.

V usage is TRBV30 and J usage is TRBJ1-1; 7 bases are shared with TRBD1. Germline CDR1 is GTSNPN and CDR2 is SVGIG (reference sequence). Losses at the gene ends were 1 base for V and 5 bases for J; bases not matched to a gene: 4. The CDR3 is 13 amino acids. CDR3 DNA sequence: TGTGCCTGGAGTGGACAGGGAAGAACTGAAGCTTTCTTT. It specifies CAWSGQGRTEAFF.

CDR3 residues: CASSLGLAGPYEQYF. The CDR3, as DNA: TGCGCCAGCAGCTTGGGGCTAGCGGGGCCCTACGAGCAGTACTTC. The chain carries TRBV5-1 and TRBJ2-7, with 9 nucleotides matching TRBD2. V dropped 0 bases and J dropped 2; count of bases not matched to a gene: 3. Germline assignment: CDR1 SGHRS and CDR2 YFSETQ. The CDR3 contains 15 residues.

V and J are TRBV11-2 and TRBJ2-7; D uncertain. Deletions cut 5 bases from V and 7 bases from J, with 15 bases between. Germline CDR1 reads SGHAT; CDR2 reads FQNNGV. The CDR3 consists of 13 residues. CDR3 loop: CASSPRPSGEQYF. CDR3 bases: TGTGCCAGCAGCCCTAGGCCTTCTGGGGAGCAGTACTTC.